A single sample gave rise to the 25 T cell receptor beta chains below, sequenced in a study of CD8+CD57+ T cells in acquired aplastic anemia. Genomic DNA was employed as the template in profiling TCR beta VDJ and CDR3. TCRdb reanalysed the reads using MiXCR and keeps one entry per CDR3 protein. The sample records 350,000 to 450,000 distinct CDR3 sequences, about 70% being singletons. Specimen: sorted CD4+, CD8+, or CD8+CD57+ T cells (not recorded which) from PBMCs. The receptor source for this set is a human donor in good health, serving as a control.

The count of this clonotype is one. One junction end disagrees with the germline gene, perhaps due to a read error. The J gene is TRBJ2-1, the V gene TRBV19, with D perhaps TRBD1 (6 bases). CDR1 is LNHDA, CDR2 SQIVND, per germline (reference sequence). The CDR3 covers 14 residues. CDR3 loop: CASSVGAAYQPQFF. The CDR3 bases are TGTGCCAGTAGTGTGGGGGCAGCGTACCAGCCCCAGTTTTTC.

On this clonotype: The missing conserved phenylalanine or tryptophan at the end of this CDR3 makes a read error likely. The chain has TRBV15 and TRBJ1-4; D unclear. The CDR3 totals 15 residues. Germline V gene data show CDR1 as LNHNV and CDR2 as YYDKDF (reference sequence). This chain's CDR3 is CASSTWYGLNENLFV. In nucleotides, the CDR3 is TGTGCCAGCAGCACGTGGTACGGACTTAATGAAAATCTGTTTGTG.

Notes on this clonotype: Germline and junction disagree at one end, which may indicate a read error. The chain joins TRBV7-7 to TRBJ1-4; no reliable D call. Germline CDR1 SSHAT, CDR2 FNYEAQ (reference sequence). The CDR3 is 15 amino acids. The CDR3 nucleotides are TGTGCTAGCAGCTTCGGTGAGGGAGGAGGCGTGAAGCTGTTTTTT. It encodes CASSFGEGGGVKLFF.

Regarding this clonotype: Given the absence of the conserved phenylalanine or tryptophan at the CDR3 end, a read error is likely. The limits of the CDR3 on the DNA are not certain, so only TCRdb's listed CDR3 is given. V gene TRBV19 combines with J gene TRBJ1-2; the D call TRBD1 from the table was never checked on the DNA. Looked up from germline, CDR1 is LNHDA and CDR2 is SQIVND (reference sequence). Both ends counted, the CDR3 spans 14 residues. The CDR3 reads CASTPGETGVSNTH.

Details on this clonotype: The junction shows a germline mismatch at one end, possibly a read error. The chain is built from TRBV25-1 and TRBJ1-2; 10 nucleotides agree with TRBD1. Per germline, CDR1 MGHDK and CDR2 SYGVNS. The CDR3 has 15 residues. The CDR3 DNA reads TGTGCCAGCAGTGGGCATCGGGACAGGGGTTACGACTACAACTTC. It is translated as CASSGHRDRGYDYNF.

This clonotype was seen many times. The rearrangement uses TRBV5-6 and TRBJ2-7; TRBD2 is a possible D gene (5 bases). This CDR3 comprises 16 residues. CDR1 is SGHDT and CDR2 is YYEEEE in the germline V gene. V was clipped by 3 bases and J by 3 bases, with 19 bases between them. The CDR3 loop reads CASSYTDRADYYEQYF. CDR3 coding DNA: TGTGCCAGCAGCTATACTGACCGCGCAGACTACTACGAGCAGTACTTC.

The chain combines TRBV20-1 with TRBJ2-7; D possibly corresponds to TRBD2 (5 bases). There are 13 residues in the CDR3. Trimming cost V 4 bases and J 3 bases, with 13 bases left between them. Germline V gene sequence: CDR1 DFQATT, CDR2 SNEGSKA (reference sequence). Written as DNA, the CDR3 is TGCAGTGCTAACGCGAGGGAGAGCTACGAGCAGTACTTC. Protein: CSANARESYEQYF.

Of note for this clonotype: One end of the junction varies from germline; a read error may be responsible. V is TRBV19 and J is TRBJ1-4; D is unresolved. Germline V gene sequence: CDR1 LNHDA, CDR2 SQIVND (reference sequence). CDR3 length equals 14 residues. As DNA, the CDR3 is TGTGCCAGTAGGGAGACCGGGCTGAATGAAATACTGTTTTTT. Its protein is CASRETGLNEILFF. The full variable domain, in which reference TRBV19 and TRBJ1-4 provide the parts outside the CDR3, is DGGITQSPKYLFRKEGQNVTLSCEQNLNHDAMYWYRQDPGQGLRLIYYSQIVNDFQKGDIAEGYSVSREKKESFPLTVTSAQKNPTAFYLCASRETGLNEILFFGSGTQLSVL.

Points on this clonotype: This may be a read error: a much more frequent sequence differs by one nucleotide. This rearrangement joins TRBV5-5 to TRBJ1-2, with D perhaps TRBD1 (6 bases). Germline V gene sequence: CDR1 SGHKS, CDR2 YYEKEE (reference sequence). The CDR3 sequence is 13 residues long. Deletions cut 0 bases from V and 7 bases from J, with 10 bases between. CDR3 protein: CASSLVQGCGYTF. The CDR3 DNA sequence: TGTGCCAGCAGCTTGGTACAGGGCTGTGGCTACACCTTC.

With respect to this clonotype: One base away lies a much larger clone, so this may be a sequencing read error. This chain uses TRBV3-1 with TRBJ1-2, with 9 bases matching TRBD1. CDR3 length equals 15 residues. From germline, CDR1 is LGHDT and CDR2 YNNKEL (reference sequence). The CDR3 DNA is TGTGCCCGCAGCAAAGAGTCGGGACAGGGTTACGGCTACACCTTC. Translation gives CARSKESGQGYGYTF.

The CDR3, as DNA: TGTGCCAGCAGCCCCCGGGACAGGGGGAATGAGCAGTTCTTC. The encoded protein is CASSPRDRGNEQFF. V usage is TRBV5-6 and J usage is TRBJ2-1, with 11 nucleotides matching TRBD1. The CDR3 loop spans 14 amino acids. J was trimmed by 7 bases and V by 4 bases; bases with no gene match: 4. CDR1 SGHDT and CDR2 YYEEEE come from the germline V gene.

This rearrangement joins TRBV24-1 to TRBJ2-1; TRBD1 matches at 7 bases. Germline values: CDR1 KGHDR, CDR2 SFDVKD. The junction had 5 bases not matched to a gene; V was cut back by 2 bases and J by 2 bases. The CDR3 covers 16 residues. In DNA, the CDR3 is TGTGCCACCAGTGATTCTACAGGGGCCCCCTACAATGAGCAGTTCTTC. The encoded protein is CATSDSTGAPYNEQFF.

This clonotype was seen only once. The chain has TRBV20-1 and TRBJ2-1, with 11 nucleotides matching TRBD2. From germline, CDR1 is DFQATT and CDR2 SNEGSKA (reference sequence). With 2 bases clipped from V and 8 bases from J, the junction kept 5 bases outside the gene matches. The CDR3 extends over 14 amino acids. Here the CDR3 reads CSARNLAGGDEQFF. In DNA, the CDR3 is TGCAGTGCTAGAAACCTAGCGGGGGGCGATGAGCAGTTCTTC.

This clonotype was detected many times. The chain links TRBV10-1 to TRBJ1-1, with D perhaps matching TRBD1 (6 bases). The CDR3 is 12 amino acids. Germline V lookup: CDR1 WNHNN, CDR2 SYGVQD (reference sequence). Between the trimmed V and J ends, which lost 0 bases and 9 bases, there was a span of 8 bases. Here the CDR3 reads CASSESGAKAFF. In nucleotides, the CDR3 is TGCGCCAGCAGTGAGTCGGGGGCGAAAGCTTTCTTT.

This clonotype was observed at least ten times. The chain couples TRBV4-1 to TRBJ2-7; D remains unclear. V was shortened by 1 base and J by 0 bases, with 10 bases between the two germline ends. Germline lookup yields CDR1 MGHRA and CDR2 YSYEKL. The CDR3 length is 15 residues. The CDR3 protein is CASSQGAESSYEQYF. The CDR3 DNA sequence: TGCGCCAGCAGCCAAGGGGCCGAAAGCTCCTACGAGCAGTACTTC.

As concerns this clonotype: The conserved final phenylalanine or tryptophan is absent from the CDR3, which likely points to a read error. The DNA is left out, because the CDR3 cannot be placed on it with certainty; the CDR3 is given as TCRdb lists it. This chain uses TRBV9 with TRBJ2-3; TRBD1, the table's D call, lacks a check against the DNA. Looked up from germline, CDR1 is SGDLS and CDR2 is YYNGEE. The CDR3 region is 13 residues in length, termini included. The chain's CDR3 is CASRGWGGDNNEL.

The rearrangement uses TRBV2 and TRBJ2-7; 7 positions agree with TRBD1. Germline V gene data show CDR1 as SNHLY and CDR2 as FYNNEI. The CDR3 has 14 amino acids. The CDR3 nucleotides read TGTGCCAGCAGTGGACAGGGTGAACAAAAACTGCTGTTTGTC. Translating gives CASSGQGEQKLLFV.

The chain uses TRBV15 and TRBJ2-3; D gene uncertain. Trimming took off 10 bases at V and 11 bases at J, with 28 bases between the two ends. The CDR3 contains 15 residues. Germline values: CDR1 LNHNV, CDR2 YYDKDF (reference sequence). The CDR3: CASNMDARVRKKQYF. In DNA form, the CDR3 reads TGTGCCAGCAACATGGATGCAAGAGTACGAAAGAAGCAGTATTTT.

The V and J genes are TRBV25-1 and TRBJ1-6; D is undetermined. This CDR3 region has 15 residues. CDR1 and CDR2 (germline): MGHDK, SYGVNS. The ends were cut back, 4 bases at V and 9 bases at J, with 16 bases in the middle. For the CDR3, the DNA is TGTGCCAGCAGTGTCGGCTCGGGGTCGGGTTCACCCCTCCACTTT. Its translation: CASSVGSGSGSPLHF.

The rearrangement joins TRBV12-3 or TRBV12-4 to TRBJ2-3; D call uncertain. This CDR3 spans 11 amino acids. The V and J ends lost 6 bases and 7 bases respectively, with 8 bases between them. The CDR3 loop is CASRLTNTQYF. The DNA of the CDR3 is TGTGCCAGCAGATTGACAAATACGCAGTATTTT.

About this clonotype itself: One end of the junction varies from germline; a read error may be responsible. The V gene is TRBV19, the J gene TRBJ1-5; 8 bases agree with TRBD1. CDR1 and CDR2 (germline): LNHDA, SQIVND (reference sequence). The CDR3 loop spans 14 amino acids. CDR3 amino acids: CASTGQGSQPQHYF. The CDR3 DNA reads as TGTGCCAGCACCGGACAGGGATCTCAGCCCCAGCATTATTTT.

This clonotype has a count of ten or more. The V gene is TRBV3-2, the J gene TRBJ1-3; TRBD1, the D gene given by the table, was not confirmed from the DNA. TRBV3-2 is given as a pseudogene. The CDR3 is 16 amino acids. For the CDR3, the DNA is TGTGCCAGCAGCCAAAAGAAACCGGGACAAGGAAACACCATATATTTT. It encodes CASSQKKPGQGNTIYF.

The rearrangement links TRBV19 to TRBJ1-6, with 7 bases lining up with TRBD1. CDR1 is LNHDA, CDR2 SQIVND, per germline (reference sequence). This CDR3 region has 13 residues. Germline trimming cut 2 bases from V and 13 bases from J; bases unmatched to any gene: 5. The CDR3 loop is CASSISMGQPLHF. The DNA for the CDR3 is TGTGCCAGTAGTATATCCATGGGACAGCCCCTCCACTTT.

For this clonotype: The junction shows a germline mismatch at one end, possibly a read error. The CDR3, as DNA: TGTGCCAGCAGCCCTAGGTCTGCGGGCAAGGCCTCCCCCTTC. Encoded protein: CASSPRSAGKASPF. The chain combines TRBV7-2 with TRBJ1-2; D remains ambiguous. The germline V gene encodes CDR1 SGHTA and CDR2 FQGNSA. This CDR3 spans 14 amino acids. Together with reference TRBV7-2 and TRBJ1-2, the CDR3 gives the full variable domain: GAGVSQSPSNKVTEKGKDVELRCDPISGHTALYWYRQSLGQGLEFLIYFQGNSAPDKSGLPSDRFSAERTGGSVSTLTIQRTQQEDSAVYLCASSPRSAGKASPFGSGTRLTVV.

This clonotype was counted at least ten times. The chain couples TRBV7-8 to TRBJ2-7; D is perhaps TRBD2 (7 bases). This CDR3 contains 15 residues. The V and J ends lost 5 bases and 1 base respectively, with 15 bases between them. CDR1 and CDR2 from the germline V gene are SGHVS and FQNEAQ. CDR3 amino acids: CASSERGGGSYEQYF. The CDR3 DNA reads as TGTGCCAGCAGCGAGAGGGGAGGGGGATCCTACGAGCAGTACTTC. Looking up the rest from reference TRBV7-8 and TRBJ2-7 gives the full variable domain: GAGVSQSPRYKVAKRGQDVALRCDPISGHVSLFWYQQALGQGPEFLTYFQNEAQLDKSGLPSDRFFAERPEGSVSTLKIQRTQQEDSAVYLCASSERGGGSYEQYFGPGTRLTVT.